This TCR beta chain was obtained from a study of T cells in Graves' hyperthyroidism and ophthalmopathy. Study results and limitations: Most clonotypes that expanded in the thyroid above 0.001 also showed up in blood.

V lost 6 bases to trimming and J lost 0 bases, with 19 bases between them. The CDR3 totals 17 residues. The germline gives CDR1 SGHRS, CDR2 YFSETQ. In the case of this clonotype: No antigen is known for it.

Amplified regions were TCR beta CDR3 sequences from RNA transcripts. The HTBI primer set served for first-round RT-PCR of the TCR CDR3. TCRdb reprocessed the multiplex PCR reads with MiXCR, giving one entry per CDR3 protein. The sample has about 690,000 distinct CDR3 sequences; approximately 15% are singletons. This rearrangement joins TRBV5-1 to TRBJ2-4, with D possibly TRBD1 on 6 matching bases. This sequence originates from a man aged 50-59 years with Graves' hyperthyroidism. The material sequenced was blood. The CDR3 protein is CASTRDTEQLAKNIQYF. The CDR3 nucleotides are TGCGCCAGCACCCGGGACACAGAACAACTAGCCAAAAACATTCAGTACTTC.